The 9 T cell receptor beta chains below all came from one sample that was sequenced in a study of cytomegalovirus exposure and HLA in healthy donors. Primers for the PCR totalled 60 Vbeta and 13 Jbeta. The repertoire was sequenced with immunoSEQ multiplex PCR; TCRdb's copy has only in-frame clones and lacks some. This sample has about 180,000 clones; more than 70% occur once, and the top ten carry 1.4%. Input material: PBMCs. Receptors originate from a girl between 10 and 17 years old in good health and CMV-seropositive.

The rearrangement uses TRBV6-4 and TRBJ2-1; no firm D call. Germline CDR1 MRHNA, CDR2 SNTAGT. V dropped 3 bases and J dropped 3 bases, with 12 bases sitting between them. The CDR3 covers 15 residues. CDR3 protein: CASSDWANGYNEQFF. CDR3 bases: TGTGCCAGCAGTGATTGGGCGAACGGCTACAATGAGCAGTTCTTC.

The chain couples TRBV2 to TRBJ2-1, with 11 positions matching TRBD2. Trimming took 5 bases from V and 2 from J; bases not matched to a gene: 2. CDR3 size: 15 residues. The germline gives CDR1 SNHLY, CDR2 FYNNEI. The CDR3 spells CASSTSGSPYNEQFF. The CDR3 DNA reads as TGTGCCAGCAGTACTAGCGGGAGCCCCTACAATGAGCAGTTCTTC.

J is TRBJ2-7 and V is TRBV6-6, with a weak D call TRBD1 (6 bases). V lost 7 bases to trimming and J lost 0 bases, with 19 bases between them. This CDR3 contains 16 residues. In germline, CDR1 is MNHNY, CDR2 SVGAGI (reference sequence). The CDR3 sequence is CASTQPGTGNSYEQYF. The CDR3 nucleotides read TGTGCCAGCACCCAACCGGGCACAGGGAACTCCTACGAGCAGTACTTC.

The rearrangement links TRBV6-1 to TRBJ1-1; tentatively, D is TRBD1 (5 bases). From germline, CDR1 is MNHNS and CDR2 SASEGT. This CDR3 comprises 12 residues. V shed 3 bases and J shed 6 bases, with 8 bases lying between them. In nucleotides, the CDR3 is TGTGCCAGCAGTGAGTGGGGGGCTGAAGCTTTCTTT. It encodes CASSEWGAEAFF.

Comment on this clone: Other nucleotide sequences from this sample produce the same CDR3. The V gene is TRBV27, the J gene TRBJ1-5; TRBD1 might be the D (5 bases). CDR3 size: 13 residues. V lost 3 bases, J lost 6 bases, and 9 bases lay in between. CDR1 MNHEY and CDR2 SMNVEV come from the germline V gene (reference sequence). In DNA, the CDR3 is TGTGCCAGCAGTTTTGGGGGGGGTCAGCCCCAGCATTTT. It codes for CASSFGGGQPQHF.

V is TRBV9 and J is TRBJ2-3, with 7 nucleotides matching TRBD2. The CDR3 covers 13 residues. The V gene's germline CDR1 is SGDLS and CDR2 YYNGEE. J lost 9 bases, V lost 2 bases, and 6 bases had no gene match. CDR3: CASSVGGGGTQYF. CDR3 nucleotide sequence: TGTGCCAGCAGCGTGGGTGGCGGGGGAACGCAGTATTTT.

This clone was counted a few times. The V call is TRBV6-5, the J call TRBJ2-1, with D possibly being TRBD2 (7 bases). Germline-derived CDR1 and CDR2 are MNHEY and SVGAGI. The length of the CDR3 is 15 residues. V shed 2 bases and J shed 6 bases, with 14 bases lying between them. DNA for the CDR3: TGTGCCAGCAGTTACGGGTGGGAGGGGGGCAATGAGCAGTTCTTC. It encodes CASSYGWEGGNEQFF.

The rearrangement uses TRBV29-1 and TRBJ2-2, with no clear D. V was trimmed by 4 bases and J by 6 bases, leaving 9 bases between them. Germline CDR1 SQVTM, CDR2 ANQGSEA. The length of the CDR3 is 12 residues. CDR3 bases: TGCAGCGTTGGGAGTTCGGCCGGGGAGCTGTTTTTT. Translation: CSVGSSAGELFF.

About this clone: A read error may produce the germline difference seen at one junction end. This chain links TRBV5-1 with TRBJ1-2; the D gene is possibly TRBD1 (6 bases). The germline V gene has CDR1 SGHRS and CDR2 YFSETQ. There are 12 residues in the CDR3. The CDR3 coding sequence is TGCGCCAGCGGCTTGGACAGTTACGGCTACACCTTC. Translated, it gives CASGLDSYGYTF.